Listed here is a single T cell receptor beta chain. This specimen belongs to a study of blood T cell repertoires in COVID-19. Across the study: Samples came from the United States, Italy and Spain, spanning acute and convalescent COVID-19.

The table came from immunoSEQ multiplex PCR; TCRdb's copy has only in-frame clones and leaves some out. The profile covers about 180,000 clones, with roughly nine tenths appearing a single time and less than 25% taken by the ten largest. This CDR3 has 17 residues. The germline CDR1 and CDR2 sequences are SGHTS and YDEGEE. J lost 3 bases, V lost 0 bases, and 6 bases had no gene match. J is TRBJ2-3 and V is TRBV5-8, with 11 bases lining up with TRBD2. Input material: peripheral blood. The clonotype originates from a man aged 70-80 years with active or convalescent COVID-19. The CDR3 is CASSLVLAGAGTDTQYF. The CDR3 nucleotides are TGTGCCAGCAGCTTGGTACTAGCGGGGGCTGGTACAGATACGCAGTATTTT.